Presented here are 22 T cell receptor beta chains from one specimen sequenced in a study of shared clonotypes between healthy human individuals. Here immunoSEQ multiplex PCR was the method, and the copy in TCRdb shows in-frame clones only, minus some. The table has about 2.4 million clones, approximately 94% seen once. The material sequenced was naive CD4+ T cells sorted from blood. Described subset: CD45RA+ positively selected. The receptors were gathered from a man between 18 and 29 years old in good health.

This clone was observed a few times. Additional DNA sequences in this sample encode the identical CDR3. The chain carries TRBV7-9 and TRBJ1-1; D not certain. Trimming pared 1 base from V and 2 bases from J, leaving 5 bases between. The germline CDR1 and CDR2 sequences are SEHNR and FQNEAQ (reference sequence). This CDR3 spans 13 amino acids. This CDR3 reads CASSLVPNTEAFF. CDR3 DNA sequence: TGTGCCAGCAGCTTAGTCCCTAACACTGAAGCTTTCTTT.

The genes are TRBV30 and TRBJ1-1, with D possibly TRBD1 on 5 matching bases. From germline, CDR1 is GTSNPN and CDR2 SVGIG (reference sequence). The V gene lost 2 bases and the J gene lost 1 base, with 11 bases spanning the gap. This CDR3 comprises 14 residues. The CDR3 loop is CAWSPRGGNTEAFF. The CDR3 DNA reads as TGTGCCTGGAGTCCACGGGGGGGGAACACTGAAGCTTTCTTT.

In its sample, this clone was seen a few times. The junction does not match germline at one end; this may be a read error. The chain combines TRBV20-1 with TRBJ1-1, with D unclear. The CDR3 loop spans 11 amino acids. The germline V gene has CDR1 DFQATT and CDR2 SNEGSKA (reference sequence). The CDR3 sequence is CSARVVGSWSF. The CDR3 DNA reads TGCAGTGCTAGGGTGGTGGGGAGCTGGTCCTTT.

The chain has TRBV4-1 and TRBJ1-5; no definite D call. This CDR3 contains 15 residues. Between the trimmed V and J ends, which lost 0 bases and 6 bases, there was a span of 12 bases. Germline loops: CDR1 MGHRA, CDR2 YSYEKL. The CDR3 DNA sequence: TGCGCCAGCAGCCAAGATCCAGGAGGGAGTCAGCCCCAGCATTTT. It translates to CASSQDPGGSQPQHF.

This chain links TRBV5-6 with TRBJ1-1; 8 bases fit TRBD1. The CDR3 totals 16 residues. The germline V gene has CDR1 SGHDT and CDR2 YYEEEE. J lost 10 bases, V lost 4 bases, and 18 bases had no gene match. This CDR3 reads CASSRDRTGWDVGAFF. CDR3 coding DNA: TGTGCCAGCAGCCGAGACAGGACAGGGTGGGATGTCGGAGCTTTCTTT. Combining the CDR3 with reference TRBV5-6 and TRBJ1-1 gives the whole variable domain DAGVTQSPTHLIKTRGQQVTLRCSPKSGHDTVSWYQQALGQGPQFIFQYYEEEERQRGNFPDRFSGHQFPNYSSELNVNALLLGDSALYLCASSRDRTGWDVGAFFGQGTRLTVV.

V and J are TRBV25-1 and TRBJ2-7; 7 bases map to TRBD1. CDR3 size: 13 residues. V lost 8 bases to trimming and J lost 3 bases; unmatched junction nucleotides: 7. Germline loops: CDR1 MGHDK, CDR2 SYGVNS. CDR3 DNA: TGTGCCAGCCGACAGGGCTCCTTCTACGAGCAGTACTTC. It is translated as CASRQGSFYEQYF.

Only one count was recorded for this clone. This chain links TRBV7-9 with TRBJ2-5; D gene uncertain. The last part of the DNA fits TRBJ2-7 better; the J call may be wrong. Germline V gene data show CDR1 as SEHNR and CDR2 as FQNEAQ (reference sequence). There are 14 residues in the CDR3. The CDR3 reads CASTVARSAYEQYF. The CDR3 nucleotides are TGTGCCAGCACGGTCGCTCGGAGCGCCTACGAGCAGTACTTC.

This chain connects TRBV6-1 to TRBJ1-5, with D possibly TRBD1 on 6 matching bases. Trimming took 2 bases from V and 5 from J, leaving 16 bases between them. The CDR3 sequence is 16 residues long. Germline V gene lookup returns CDR1 MNHNS and CDR2 SASEGT. CDR3 residues: CASSELGKGGYQPQHF. The CDR3 DNA is TGTGCCAGCAGTGAATTGGGCAAGGGGGGGTATCAGCCCCAGCATTTT.

The J gene is TRBJ2-1, the V gene TRBV25-1; TRBD1 is a possible D gene (5 bases). The V end was cut by 3 bases, the J end by 8 bases, with 11 bases between. Germline V gene lookup returns CDR1 MGHDK and CDR2 SYGVNS. This CDR3 is 13 amino acids long. The CDR3: CASSENIGDEQFF. The CDR3 DNA reads as TGTGCCAGCAGTGAGAATATAGGGGATGAGCAGTTCTTC.

The V gene is TRBV2, the J gene TRBJ2-5; maybe TRBD2 (5 bases). CDR3 length: 11 residues. In germline, CDR1 is SNHLY, CDR2 FYNNEI. V lost 8 bases to trimming and J lost 5 bases, with 9 bases between them. Here the CDR3 DNA reads TGTGCCAGCGCGCCGGGGGAGACCCAGTACTTC. Its translation is CASAPGETQYF.

The chain links TRBV4-3 to TRBJ2-7, with 9 bases fitting TRBD2. V shed 1 base, J shed 4 bases, and the junction held 2 bases outside the gene matches. This CDR3 has 14 amino acids. Germline CDR1 is LGHNA and CDR2 is YSLEER. The CDR3 DNA sequence: TGCGCCAGCAGCCAAGGGACTAGCGCTTACGAGCAGTACTTC. This gives the protein CASSQGTSAYEQYF.

The J gene is TRBJ2-4, the V gene TRBV6-1; D might be TRBD2 (5 bases). The CDR3 consists of 14 residues. The V gene lost 3 bases and the J gene lost 9 bases, with 15 bases spanning the gap. Germline assignment: CDR1 MNHNS and CDR2 SASEGT. Here the CDR3 reads CASSERAMFGIQYF. The CDR3 DNA reads TGTGCCAGCAGTGAGCGGGCTATGTTCGGCATTCAGTACTTC.

The genes are TRBV11-2 and TRBJ2-7; either TRBD1 or TRBD2 may supply D (5 bases each). The germline V gene has CDR1 SGHAT and CDR2 FQNNGV. CDR3 length: 13 residues. Trimming removed 4 bases at V and 6 bases at J, with 13 bases between. CDR3 loop: CASSSVGGTEQYF. The CDR3 bases are TGTGCCAGCAGCTCTGTCGGTGGGACCGAGCAGTACTTC.

The chain couples TRBV6-5 to TRBJ2-7; D is unclear. The CDR3 consists of 15 residues. Germline V gene data show CDR1 as MNHEY and CDR2 as SVGAGI. Trimming removed 0 bases from V and 2 bases from J, with 11 bases in between. The CDR3, as DNA: TGTGCCAGCAGTTACTCGCAAGTAGGTCCCTACGAGCAGTACTTC. This encodes CASSYSQVGPYEQYF.

This chain connects TRBV6-1 to TRBJ1-1; D is unresolved. The CDR3 extends over 13 amino acids. Deletions cut 7 bases from V and 0 bases from J, with 9 bases between. From germline, CDR1 is MNHNS and CDR2 SASEGT. The CDR3 loop reads CASTNGLNTEAFF. As DNA, the CDR3 is TGTGCCAGCACCAACGGCCTGAACACTGAAGCTTTCTTT.

The J gene is TRBJ2-7, the V gene TRBV28; no definite D call. Germline CDR1 and CDR2: MDHEN and SYDVKM. The CDR3 consists of 12 residues. The V end was cut by 7 bases, the J end by 7 bases, with 14 bases between. The CDR3 here is CASTVPMGEQYF. CDR3 bases: TGTGCCAGCACCGTACCGATGGGGGAGCAGTACTTC.

This sequence joins TRBV5-4 and TRBJ1-1; 8 bases are a match to TRBD1. The CDR3 extends over 14 amino acids. After removal of 3 bases from V and 3 bases from J, the junction contained 4 bases not matched to a gene. Germline V CDR1 and CDR2: SGHNT, YYREEE (reference sequence). This CDR3 reads CASSYMTGDTEAFF. CDR3 in DNA: TGTGCCAGCAGCTACATGACAGGGGACACTGAAGCTTTCTTT.

In its sample, this clone was seen once. This sequence joins TRBV7-8 and TRBJ2-3; 10 bases are a match to TRBD2. The CDR3 covers 15 residues. Losses at the gene ends were 5 bases for V and 2 bases for J; bases not matched to a gene: 4. Looked up from germline, CDR1 is SGHVS and CDR2 is FQNEAQ. For the CDR3, the DNA is TGTGCCAGCAGCCAGCTAGCGGGGGACACAGATACGCAGTATTTT. Amino acid sequence: CASSQLAGDTDTQYF.

Only one count was recorded for this clone. Other DNA sequences within the sample encode an identical CDR3. The rearrangement joins TRBV5-1 to TRBJ2-3; 8 bases fit TRBD1. V lost 3 bases, J lost 5 bases, and 5 bases stayed unmatched. CDR3 length: 14 amino acids. Germline V gives CDR1 SGHRS, CDR2 YFSETQ. The CDR3 loop reads CASSSGTGGDTQYF. CDR3 nucleotides: TGCGCCAGCAGCTCAGGGACAGGAGGAGATACGCAGTATTTT.

As for this clone: Other DNA sequences in this specimen translate into the identical CDR3. The J gene is TRBJ2-2, the V gene TRBV6-1; the D is unclear. Germline V gives CDR1 MNHNS, CDR2 SASEGT. The CDR3 covers 16 residues. With 2 bases removed from V and 0 bases from J, the gap between germline ends came to 10 bases. The DNA for the CDR3 is TGTGCCAGCAGTGAACAAGGCGGAGCGAACACCGGGGAGCTGTTTTTT. This encodes CASSEQGGANTGELFF.

This chain links TRBV25-1 with TRBJ1-6, with 9 bases lining up with TRBD1. The germline V gene encodes CDR1 MGHDK and CDR2 SYGVNS. CDR3 length equals 14 residues. J was trimmed by 6 bases and V by 5 bases; bases with no gene match: 2. The chain's CDR3 is CASSTDRGNSPLHF. For the CDR3, the DNA is TGTGCCAGCAGTACGGACAGGGGTAATTCACCCCTCCACTTT.

Here the CDR3 reads CASSLSAGQGNSPLHF. DNA for the CDR3: TGTGCCAGCAGCTTAAGCGCGGGACAGGGAAATTCACCCCTCCACTTT. The gene calls are TRBV7-9 and TRBJ1-6; 9 positions agree with TRBD1. This CDR3 is built from 16 residues. Losses at the gene ends were 2 bases for V and 7 bases for J; bases not matched to a gene: 6. From germline, CDR1 is SEHNR and CDR2 FQNEAQ (reference sequence).